What follows are 28 T cell receptor beta chains derived from one specimen sequenced in a study of blood T cell repertoires in COVID-19. The assay was immunoSEQ multiplex PCR, and TCRdb's table has in-frame clones only and misses some. Among some 100,000 clones listed, roughly 84% were seen once. The specimen was peripheral blood. Source of these receptors: a man aged 30 to 39 in a cohort sampled during active COVID-19.

The chain uses TRBV11-2 and TRBJ2-1; 8 bases match TRBD1. The CDR3 has 14 amino acids. CDR1 is SGHAT and CDR2 is FQNNGV in the germline V gene. V gave up 2 bases and J gave up 9 bases; unmatched junction bases: 6. CDR3 nucleotide sequence: TGTGCCAGCAGCTTACTCCAGGGGGCAGGTGAGCAGTTCTTC. The encoded protein is CASSLLQGAGEQFF.

V is TRBV5-5 and J is TRBJ1-3; possibly TRBD1 for D (5 bases). The CDR3 loop spans 17 amino acids. Trimming took off 4 bases at V and 4 bases at J, with 21 bases between the two ends. Germline CDR1 SGHKS, CDR2 YYEKEE (reference sequence). The CDR3 bases are TGTGCCAGCAGCAAGGTCCCGGGGGTTAACCTCGGAAACACCATATATTTT. Translated: CASSKVPGVNLGNTIYF.

CDR3 sequence (DNA): TGTGCCAGCAGCCTCGGGGGGGGACAGTCCTACAATGAGCAGTTCTTC. This translates into CASSLGGGQSYNEQFF. This sequence joins TRBV28 and TRBJ2-1; D is perhaps TRBD2 (8 bases). V gave up 6 bases and J gave up 1 base, with 16 bases separating them. The CDR3 has 16 amino acids. Per germline, CDR1 MDHEN and CDR2 SYDVKM.

The J gene is TRBJ2-7, the V gene TRBV27; D possibly corresponds to TRBD1 (6 bases). V shed 0 bases and J shed 0 bases, with 21 bases lying between them. The CDR3 runs 19 residues. CDR1 and CDR2 (germline): MNHEY, SMNVEV (reference sequence). The CDR3 DNA reads as TGTGCCAGCAGTTTATCGAGGCAATCAGGGGCGCACCCCTCCTACGAGCAGTACTTC. It specifies CASSLSRQSGAHPSYEQYF.

The chain is built from TRBV19 and TRBJ2-6; maybe TRBD2 (7 bases). The CDR3 contains 19 residues. V was shortened by 7 bases and J by 0 bases, with 22 bases between the two germline ends. In germline, CDR1 is LNHDA, CDR2 SQIVND (reference sequence). This CDR3 is CASTREGGWDHSGANVLTF. The CDR3 nucleotides read TGTGCCAGTACCCGAGAGGGGGGGTGGGATCACTCTGGGGCCAACGTCCTGACTTTC.

J is TRBJ1-1 and V is TRBV5-5; D unclear. The CDR3 consists of 13 residues. The V end was cut by 2 bases, the J end by 0 bases, with 5 bases between. The germline V gene has CDR1 SGHKS and CDR2 YYEKEE (reference sequence). The CDR3 region has the DNA TGTGCCAGCAGCTTACAAATGAACACTGAAGCTTTCTTT. Protein: CASSLQMNTEAFF.

The rearrangement links TRBV7-6 to TRBJ2-1, with 13 bases matching TRBD2. The CDR3 spans 17 residues. Unmatched junction bases numbered 13, after V lost 5 bases and J lost 9 bases. Germline CDR1 is SGHVS and CDR2 is FNYEAQ. The CDR3 coding sequence is TGTGCCAGCAGCCTGACTAGCGGGGGGCCTGCAGATAGTGAGCAGTTCTTC. Encoded protein: CASSLTSGGPADSEQFF.

The chain couples TRBV6-2 or TRBV6-3 to TRBJ2-3; a weak D match, TRBD1 (7 bases). CDR3 length: 18 residues. The germline V gene encodes CDR1 MNHEY and CDR2 SVGEGT. Trimming pared 6 bases from V and 6 bases from J, leaving 28 bases between. The chain's CDR3 is CASSPLLSAGGSLDTQYF. Written as DNA, the CDR3 is TGTGCCAGCAGCCCCCTCCTCTCGGCAGGGGGGTCTTTGGATACGCAGTATTTT.

V gene TRBV30 combines with J gene TRBJ1-6, with 8 bases matching TRBD1. Per germline, CDR1 GTSNPN and CDR2 SVGIG (reference sequence). The V gene end was trimmed by 3 bases and the J gene end by 7 bases; junction bases not matched to a gene: 2. The CDR3 sequence is 13 residues long. The CDR3 DNA sequence: TGTGCCTGGAGGGACAGGGTCAATTCACCCCTCCACTTT. This gives the protein CAWRDRVNSPLHF.

CDR3 DNA sequence: TGTGCCAGCAGCTTGGTCGGACAGGCAAACTATGGCTACACCTTC. Amino acids: CASSLVGQANYGYTF. The chain is built from TRBV5-4 and TRBJ1-2; 7 nucleotides match TRBD1. The J segment lost 2 bases and the V segment lost 0 bases, leaving 4 bases of the junction unmatched. The CDR3 extends over 15 amino acids. Germline CDR1 and CDR2: SGHNT and YYREEE (reference sequence).

This clone was counted once. The chain couples TRBV5-8 to TRBJ2-3; D call uncertain. V gave up 0 bases and J gave up 6 bases, with 11 bases separating them. The CDR3 length is 14 residues. In germline, CDR1 is SGHTS, CDR2 YDEGEE. The CDR3, as DNA: TGTGCCAGCAGCTTGGCCCCCCACACGGATACGCAGTATTTT. It encodes CASSLAPHTDTQYF.

The CDR3 reads CASSWGKGEAFF. CDR3 coding DNA: TGTGCCAGCAGCTGGGGCAAAGGGGAAGCTTTCTTT. The chain is built from TRBV7-9 and TRBJ1-1, with D perhaps TRBD1 (5 bases). The germline V gene has CDR1 SEHNR and CDR2 FQNEAQ (reference sequence). The CDR3 covers 12 residues. With 4 bases removed from V and 8 bases from J, the gap between germline ends came to 11 bases. Together with reference TRBV7-9 and TRBJ1-1, the CDR3 gives the full variable domain: DTGVSQNPRHKITKRGQNVTFRCDPISEHNRLYWYRQTLGQGPEFLTYFQNEAQLEKSRLLSDRFSAERPKGSFSTLEIQRTEQGDSAMYLCASSWGKGEAFFGQGTRLTVV.

V and J are TRBV27 and TRBJ1-5; 10 positions agree with TRBD1. Unmatched junction bases numbered 5, after V lost 6 bases and J lost 3 bases. From germline, CDR1 is MNHEY and CDR2 SMNVEV (reference sequence). The CDR3 totals 15 residues. CDR3 nucleotide sequence: TGTGCCAGCAGCTCGGGACAGGGGTCCAATCAGCCCCAGCATTTT. Protein: CASSSGQGSNQPQHF.

Only one count was recorded for this clone. The V gene is TRBV5-4, the J gene TRBJ1-6; D might be TRBD1 (5 bases). This CDR3 has 16 residues. The germline V and J ends were trimmed by 5 bases and 3 bases, with 15 bases remaining between them. Germline lookup yields CDR1 SGHNT and CDR2 YYREEE (reference sequence). The CDR3 sequence: CASRLGGSHYNSPLHF. In DNA, the CDR3 is TGTGCCAGCAGGCTTGGGGGGAGCCACTATAATTCACCCCTCCACTTT.

The chain is built from TRBV6-5 and TRBJ2-7; D may be TRBD2 (6 bases). The CDR3 is 14 amino acids. Germline V CDR1 and CDR2: MNHEY, SVGAGI. V lost 8 bases, J lost 1 base, and 15 bases lay in between. CDR3 residues: CASGIAALSYEQYF. CDR3 bases: TGTGCCAGCGGCATAGCGGCGCTTTCCTACGAGCAGTACTTC.

The rearrangement joins TRBV5-4 to TRBJ1-1, with TRBD1 as a possible D gene (5 bases). V was cut by 0 bases and J by 0 bases, with 9 bases left in between. This CDR3 is 15 amino acids long. Germline values: CDR1 SGHNT, CDR2 YYREEE (reference sequence). Written as DNA, the CDR3 is TGTGCCAGCAGCTTGGTGGCCAGGGTGAACACTGAAGCTTTCTTT. It encodes CASSLVARVNTEAFF.

This chain joins TRBV12-5 and TRBJ2-3; D gene ambiguous. Trimming stripped 6 bases from V and 2 bases from J, with 15 bases between. Germline values: CDR1 LGHNT, CDR2 FRNRAP. This CDR3 has 15 residues. CDR3 protein: CASGRTQKNTDTQYF. The CDR3 DNA follows: TGTGCTAGTGGAAGAACCCAGAAGAACACAGATACGCAGTATTTT.

Here the CDR3 DNA reads TGCGCCAGCAGCCCACTAACGGGGGGGGGCACAGATACGCAGTATTTT. Encoded protein: CASSPLTGGGTDTQYF. This chain connects TRBV5-1 to TRBJ2-3; the match to TRBD2 covers 8 bases. The CDR3 sequence is 16 residues long. Per the germline V gene, CDR1 is SGHRS and CDR2 is YFSETQ. V shed 4 bases and J 1 base; nucleotides not matched to a gene: 8.

This chain joins TRBV30 and TRBJ1-1; D is possibly TRBD1 (6 bases). Trimming shortened V by 4 bases and J by 0 bases, and 12 bases separated the two germline ends. The CDR3 spans 14 residues. Germline loops: CDR1 GTSNPN, CDR2 SVGIG (reference sequence). Here the CDR3 reads CAWTLQGVNTEAFF. DNA for the CDR3: TGTGCCTGGACACTACAGGGAGTGAACACTGAAGCTTTCTTT. The full variable domain, with the rest looked up from reference TRBV30 and TRBJ1-1, is SQTIHQWPATLVQPVGSPLSLECTVEGTSNPNLYWYRQAAGRGLQLLFYSVGIGQISSEVPQNLSASRPQDRQFILSSKKLLLSDSGFYLCAWTLQGVNTEAFFGQGTRLTVV.

The chain is built from TRBV9 and TRBJ2-7; D is perhaps TRBD1 (5 bases). The CDR3 contains 14 residues. V lost 0 bases and J lost 3, with 10 bases in between. Per the germline V gene, CDR1 is SGDLS and CDR2 is YYNGEE. CDR3 residues: CASSVAGSVYEQYF. As DNA, the CDR3 is TGTGCCAGCAGCGTAGCAGGGTCGGTCTACGAGCAGTACTTC.

J is TRBJ1-2 and V is TRBV6-2 or TRBV6-3, with D possibly being TRBD1 (5 bases). The CDR3 totals 13 residues. The germline V gene has CDR1 MNHEY and CDR2 SVGEGT. V gave up 6 bases and J gave up 8 bases, with 16 bases separating them. The CDR3 DNA follows: TGTGCCAGCAGCGACGGGGGGTCCTTCGGCTACACCTTC. Its protein product is CASSDGGSFGYTF.

V gene TRBV9 combines with J gene TRBJ2-7; 10 nucleotides line up with TRBD1. There are 17 residues in the CDR3. V trimming: 0 bases; J trimming: 3 bases; junction bases outside the gene matches: 9. The germline gives CDR1 SGDLS, CDR2 YYNGEE. This chain's CDR3 is CASSVGIVGQGFYEQYF. The CDR3 DNA sequence: TGTGCCAGCAGCGTAGGTATTGTGGGACAGGGGTTCTACGAGCAGTACTTC.

This chain connects TRBV28 to TRBJ2-7; perhaps TRBD1 as D (6 bases). Germline V gene data show CDR1 as MDHEN and CDR2 as SYDVKM. V lost 3 bases and J lost 9, with 24 bases in between. This CDR3 is 16 amino acids long. CDR3: CASSLQGWDTGPVQYF. CDR3 nucleotide sequence: TGTGCCAGCAGTTTGCAGGGGTGGGACACCGGCCCCGTGCAGTACTTC.

V is TRBV9 and J is TRBJ1-6; D is uncertain. The germline V gene encodes CDR1 SGDLS and CDR2 YYNGEE. There are 13 residues in the CDR3. Trimming shortened V by 1 base and J by 4 bases, and 3 bases separated the two germline ends. For the CDR3, the DNA is TGTGCCAGCAGCGTATCGTATAATTCACCCCTCCACTTT. Protein sequence: CASSVSYNSPLHF.

The CDR3 here is CASTSGGAGYNEQFF. CDR3 DNA: TGTGCCAGTACTAGCGGGGGGGCTGGATACAATGAGCAGTTCTTC. This rearrangement joins TRBV3-1 (or the pseudogene TRBV3-2) to TRBJ2-1; 13 bases align to TRBD2. The CDR3 extends over 15 amino acids. Losses at the gene ends were 9 bases for V and 4 bases for J; bases not matched to a gene: 6. Germline CDR1 reads LGHDT; CDR2 reads YNNKEL (reference sequence).

V gene TRBV2 combines with J gene TRBJ1-2, with 7 bases matching TRBD1. With 2 bases clipped from V and 4 bases from J, the junction kept 10 bases outside the gene matches. Looked up from germline, CDR1 is SNHLY and CDR2 is FYNNEI. The CDR3 loop spans 16 amino acids. The CDR3 sequence is CASSEQRAGQSYGYTF. CDR3 nucleotide sequence: TGTGCCAGCAGTGAACAGAGGGCGGGACAGAGCTATGGCTACACCTTC.

This chain joins TRBV4-3 and TRBJ1-3; D unclear. This CDR3 is built from 14 residues. CDR1 and CDR2 (germline): LGHNA, YSLEER. Trimming pared 0 bases from V and 8 bases from J, leaving 11 bases between. The CDR3 is CASSQDTVADTIYF. DNA for the CDR3: TGCGCCAGCAGCCAAGATACAGTAGCGGACACCATATATTTT.

The chain joins TRBV9 to TRBJ1-6; a weak D match, TRBD1 (6 bases). The germline V and J ends were trimmed by 4 bases and 7 bases, with 15 bases remaining between them. Germline values: CDR1 SGDLS, CDR2 YYNGEE. The CDR3 extends over 15 amino acids. CDR3 nucleotides: TGTGCCAGCAGCCTTACCCCAGGGGCGAATTCACCCCTCCACTTT. Its translation: CASSLTPGANSPLHF.